The clone carrying this T cell receptor (beta chain) has just a few counts. Germline CDR1 reads SGDLS; CDR2 reads YYNGEE. The CDR3 is 15 residues long. V lost 0 bases, J lost 5 bases, and 11 bases lay in between. The source of the sample is a study of blood T cell repertoires in COVID-19. Study context: Spain, Italy and the United States supplied samples that represented acute and convalescent COVID-19. From T cells, B-cell-depleted T cells, or PBMCs came the material, which was cDNA or gDNA.

Per the original methods: For nucleated cells, counts were estimated from reference gene primer amplification. Profiled with immunoSEQ multiplex PCR; TCRdb holds only in-frame clones, not every one. The V and J calls and clone size come from that table; D and trimming were worked out from the DNA. Found here are 55,000 or so clones, around 87% of them singletons; the top ten hold 6.9%. The receptor was derived from a man aged 55 to 70 with active or convalescent COVID-19. This chain uses TRBV9 with TRBJ2-2; unclear D gene. The sample taken for sequencing was peripheral blood. This chain's CDR3 is CASSVGPPATGELFF. CDR3 DNA sequence: TGTGCCAGCAGCGTAGGTCCTCCTGCGACCGGGGAGCTGTTTTTT.